This T cell receptor (beta chain) was sequenced in a study of beta chain features in type 1 diabetes. The authors reverse transcribed all of the isolated RNA, so sequencing captured expressed TCRB transcripts. Measured with immunoSEQ multiplex PCR; TCRdb has only the in-frame clones, and not every one. The data show approximately 250,000 clones, with roughly a quarter seen just once and roughly 0.011% held by the top ten. Remarks on this clone: Its matching antigen is unknown.

Germline assignment: CDR1 MNHEY and CDR2 SVGAGI. V lost 7 bases and J 4 bases, leaving 8 bases between the germline ends. This CDR3 comprises 11 residues. Study-wide points: Type 1 diabetes patients showed fewer insertions and more deletions at VDJ junctions. For Type 1 diabetes patients, all four CD4+ subsets carried TCRB CDR3s that were moderately but significantly shorter.

V gene TRBV6-5 combines with J gene TRBJ2-7, with D unresolved. This clonotype originated in a woman aged 30 to 39 with type 1 diabetes. The specimen sequenced was naive CD4+ T cells from blood. Here the CDR3 reads CASTNRYEQYF. The CDR3 coding sequence is TGTGCCAGCACAAACAGATACGAGCAGTACTTC.